One T cell receptor (beta chain) is described in this entry. The repertoire was sequenced with immunoSEQ multiplex PCR; TCRdb's copy has only in-frame clones and lacks some. Among 110,000 or so clones, approximately 88% were seen once, and the ten largest hold almost 6.5%. The data are from a study of T cell responses to AZD1222 COVID-19 vaccine. Germline V gene sequence: CDR1 ENHRY, CDR2 SYGVKD. Trimming removed 4 bases at V and 0 bases at J, with 9 bases between. The CDR3 is 14 residues long. The sequencing used peripheral blood, collected 28 days after the second AZD1222 dose. This TCR was recovered from an adult who received the AZD1222 COVID-19 vaccine. This chain joins TRBV10-3 and TRBJ1-1, with TRBD1 as a possible D gene (6 bases). In nucleotides, the CDR3 is TGTGCCATCAGTGCGGGGGGCATGAACACTGAAGCTTTCTTT. As protein: CAISAGGMNTEAFF.